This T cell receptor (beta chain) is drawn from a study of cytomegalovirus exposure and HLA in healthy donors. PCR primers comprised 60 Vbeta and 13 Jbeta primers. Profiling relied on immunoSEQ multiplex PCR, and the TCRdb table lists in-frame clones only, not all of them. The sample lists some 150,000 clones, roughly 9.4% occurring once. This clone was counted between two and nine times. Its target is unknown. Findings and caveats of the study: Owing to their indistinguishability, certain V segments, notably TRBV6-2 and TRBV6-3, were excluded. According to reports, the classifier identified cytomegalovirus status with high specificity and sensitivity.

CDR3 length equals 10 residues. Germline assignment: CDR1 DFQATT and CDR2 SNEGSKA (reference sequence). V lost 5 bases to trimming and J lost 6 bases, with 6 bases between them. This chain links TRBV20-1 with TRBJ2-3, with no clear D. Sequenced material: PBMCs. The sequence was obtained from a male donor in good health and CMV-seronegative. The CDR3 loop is CSAYKDTQYF. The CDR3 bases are TGCAGTGCTTACAAGGATACGCAGTATTTT.